This T cell receptor (beta chain) was sequenced in a study of blood T cell repertoires in COVID-19. Generated by immunoSEQ multiplex PCR, the TCRdb table keeps only in-frame clones and is missing some. The repertoire includes 130,000 to 150,000 clones, around 86% of them detected once, and approximately 10% sits in the top ten. Germline values: CDR1 MNHEY, CDR2 SVGEGT. The CDR3 totals 14 residues. With 7 bases clipped from V and 3 bases from J, the junction kept 8 bases outside the gene matches. The chain couples TRBV6-2 or TRBV6-3 to TRBJ2-7; TRBD1 aligns across 8 bases. The source is a man aged 60 to 69 who had recovered from COVID-19. Input material: PBMCs or T cells enriched from blood (not recorded which). This CDR3 is CASNPGQALYEQYF. CDR3 coding DNA: TGTGCCAGCAACCCGGGACAGGCGCTCTACGAGCAGTACTTC.